The rows below give T cell receptor beta chains drawn from one sample of a study of blood T cell repertoires in COVID-19. Assay used: immunoSEQ multiplex PCR; TCRdb lists only in-frame clones, some missing. The table has under 200,000 clones, 75% to 90% seen once. The specimen was PBMCs or T cells enriched from blood (not recorded which). All receptors come from a woman aged 60 to 75 who had recovered from COVID-19. Both conserved end residues are part of each CDR3. A D gene is named only where the DNA matches it firmly. Some rows mark clone size as missing; the rest say once, few, many or name a class of expanded clone.

V	D	J	size	length	CDR3	DNA
TRBV20-1	-	TRBJ1-1	-	12	CSASVWNTEAFF	TGCAGTGCTAGTGTCTGGAACACTGAAGCTTTCTTT
TRBV7-9	TRBD2	TRBJ2-5	-	17	CAIGALRAGVGQETQYF	TGTGCGATCGGGGCCCTGCGAGCGGGAGTCGGACAAGAGACCCAGTACTTC
TRBV27	TRBD2	TRBJ2-2	-	18	CASSLRTSGKVRTGELFF	TGTGCCAGCAGTTTACGGACTAGCGGGAAAGTACGAACCGGGGAGCTGTTTTTT
TRBV30	TRBD1	TRBJ2-7	-	13	CAGDRAISYEQYF	TGTGCCGGTGACAGGGCCATCTCCTACGAGCAGTACTTC
TRBV7-2	TRBD1	TRBJ2-7	few	14	CASSFDRESYEQYF	TGTGCCAGCAGCTTCGACAGGGAATCCTACGAGCAGTACTTC
TRBV21-1	-	TRBJ1-5	-	16	CASSESDGSLNQPQHF	TGTGCCAGCAGCGAAAGCGACGGCAGCCTCAATCAGCCCCAGCATTTT
TRBV5-1	-	TRBJ2-7	-	14	CASSLGQRAYEQYF	TGCGCCAGCAGCTTGGGCCAGCGCGCCTACGAGCAGTACTTC
TRBV2	TRBD1	TRBJ1-1	-	13	CATQGARATEAFF	TGTGCCACCCAGGGGGCCAGAGCCACTGAAGCTTTCTTT
TRBV6-6	-	TRBJ1-3	-	16	CASRGTQTDSGNTIYF	TGTGCCAGCAGGGGGACTCAAACAGACTCTGGAAACACCATATATTTT
TRBV1	-	TRBJ2-3	-	17	CTSSQQGTARCRDTQYF	TGCACCAGCAGCCAACAGGGGACCGCAAGGTGCAGGGATACGCAGTATTTT
TRBV29-1	-	TRBJ2-7	once	13	CSVVGRLGYEQYF	TGCAGCGTTGTCGGTAGACTAGGCTACGAGCAGTACTTC
TRBV5-1	-	TRBJ2-3	-	14	CASSLVQNTDTQYF	TGCGCCAGCAGCTTGGTACAGAACACAGATACGCAGTATTTT
TRBV9	TRBD2	TRBJ2-3	-	15	CASSVWGRGTDTQYF	TGTGCCAGCAGCGTATGGGGGAGGGGCACAGATACGCAGTATTTT
TRBV7-9	-	TRBJ1-2	-	13	CASSLAGSYGYTF	TGTGCCAGCAGCTTAGCAGGGAGCTATGGCTACACCTTC
TRBV5-1	TRBD1	TRBJ2-7	-	14	CASRAGTGSYEQYF	TGCGCCAGCAGGGCCGGGACAGGGTCCTACGAGCAGTACTTC
TRBV30	-	TRBJ1-1	-	13	CAWRGPPNTEAFF	TGTGCCTGGAGGGGGCCACCGAACACTGAAGCTTTCTTT
TRBV4-1	-	TRBJ2-7	-	15	CASSRLAEYSYEQYF	TGCGCCAGCAGCAGGCTAGCCGAATACTCCTACGAGCAGTACTTC
TRBV11-3	TRBD2	TRBJ2-1	-	15	CASSRSGSAYNEQFF	TGTGCCAGCAGCCGTAGCGGGAGCGCCTACAATGAGCAGTTCTTC
TRBV4-2	TRBD1	TRBJ1-4	-	19	CASSQDWTGVSTTNEKLFF	TGTGCCAGCAGCCAAGACTGGACAGGGGTCTCAACAACTAATGAAAAACTGTTTTTT
TRBV3-1/TRBV3-2	TRBD1	TRBJ2-7	-	15	CASSHSGQGNHEQYF	TGTGCCAGCAGCCATTCGGGACAGGGGAATCACGAGCAGTACTTC
TRBV15	-	TRBJ2-7	once	15	CATSREKDTLSEQYF	TGTGCCACCAGCAGAGAGAAGGACACCCTGAGCGAGCAGTACTTC
TRBV30	TRBD1	TRBJ1-4	-	17	CAWSVKVWDSENEKLFF	TGTGCCTGGAGTGTCAAAGTGTGGGACAGCGAAAATGAAAAACTGTTTTTT
TRBV10-3	TRBD1	TRBJ2-2	few	17	CAIQSPPTGGLTGELFF	TGTGCCATCCAATCCCCCCCCACAGGGGGCCTCACCGGGGAGCTGTTTTTT
TRBV5-1	-	TRBJ1-1	-	13	CASRTQGNTEAFF	TGCGCCAGCAGGACTCAGGGAAACACTGAAGCTTTCTTT
TRBV6-5	-	TRBJ2-7	once	15	CASSYSGGGFYEQYF	TGTGCCAGCAGTTACTCTGGCGGTGGCTTCTACGAGCAGTACTTC
TRBV20-1	-	TRBJ1-1	-	15	CSASPSQGSNTEAFF	TGCAGTGCTAGTCCGTCCCAGGGATCGAACACTGAAGCTTTCTTT
TRBV4-1	TRBD2	TRBJ2-1	-	13	CASSQASGAEQFF	TGCGCCAGCAGCCAAGCTAGCGGAGCTGAGCAGTTCTTC
TRBV4-2	TRBD2	TRBJ2-7	-	15	CASSQDVAGAYEQYF	TGTGCCAGCAGCCAAGATGTGGCGGGAGCCTACGAGCAGTACTTC
TRBV30	TRBD1	TRBJ2-3	-	15	CAWSSGTGGPDTQYF	TGTGCCTGGAGTTCCGGGACAGGGGGACCAGATACGCAGTATTTT
TRBV29-1	TRBD1	TRBJ1-1	once	14	CSVARQGLNTEAFF	TGCAGCGTTGCCAGACAGGGGTTGAACACTGAAGCTTTCTTT
TRBV3-1/TRBV3-2	-	TRBJ1-2	-	14	CASSQVQGQSGYTF	TGTGCCAGCAGCCAAGTCCAGGGGCAAAGTGGCTACACCTTC